The sequence of this T cell receptor beta chain was determined in a study of CD8 T cells in Susac syndrome (dated by TCRdb to about 2019). For context, the study as a whole: Of the Susac syndrome patients who were sequenced, eight were in clinical remission while five or six had clinically active disease. The study used repertoire sequencing to test whether antigen drove CD8+ T cell activation and differentiation in Susac syndrome. At the time of blood withdrawal, Susac syndrome patients were either therapy-naive, taking corticosteroids (with some also receiving IVIg), or on IVIg alone.

Study-wide conclusions, independent of this receptor: In the CD4+ T cell repertoire of Susac syndrome patients, clonal expansion was not detected. The number of individuals in the TCR sequencing and HLA analysis was acknowledged as relatively small.

In the case of this clonotype: Its recognized antigen is unknown. Base qualities were left out, and no much larger clone turns up one base away.

Peripheral blood CD8+ and CD4+ T cells from healthy donors, Susac syndrome patients and multiple sclerosis patients were profiled using high-throughput TCR beta sequencing. The Susac syndrome patients fulfilled recently defined diagnostic criteria for either definite or probable disease. Bulk CD8+ and CD4+ T cells were purified magnetically by negative isolation, whereas CD8+ TEMRA cells were enriched by FACS. Blood was collected in EDTA tubes and processed within 24 hours, with PBMCs isolated through density gradient centrifugation. PBMCs intended for TCR sequencing were cryopreserved in liquid nitrogen and thawed later in a water bath at 37 degrees C. The sorted or isolated CD4+, CD8+ and CD8+ TEMRA cells reached a purity of at least 90%. RNA was extracted using the RNeasy kit, and about 0.5 to 1 microgram was reverse transcribed with random hexamers. The immunoSEQ multiplex PCR assay, covering 54 Vbeta and 13 Jbeta segments, was used to amplify TCR beta CDR3 regions. PCR amplification bias was corrected using a synthetic template baseline for primer optimization and computational correction. Per the source publication's procedure: Reads were annotated to V, D and J genes according to IMGT and were analyzed with immunoSEQ Analyzer, with only productive sequences retained. To calculate clonality, Shannon entropy was normalized by log2 of the number of productive unique sequences and then subtracted from one. For each patient and control, public and private clones were evaluated among the 100 most prevalent clones. Susac-specific clones were defined as absent from healthy and MS cohorts, 1052 published viral clones and other ImmuneACCESS disease sequences. Through fastp at Q25 and MiXCR, TCRdb rebuilt clones from the public reads, retaining in-frame beta chains. Under each unique CDR3 protein, matching rows form one entry showing the most common genes and DNA. These V and J calls are TCRdb output, not the study's own analysis. This sample comprises 240,000 or so distinct CDR3 sequences, approximately 95% of them detected only once. The ten largest account for 0.095% to 0.12% of the sample.

The germline V gene (reference sequence) gives CDR1 as DFQATT and CDR2 as SNEGSKA. The CDR3 contains 12 residues, cysteine and phenylalanine counted. Only CDR3 DNA remains: 36 bases, in frame from the first base. V was cut back by 3 bases and J by 0 bases, leaving a gap of 5 bases between them. This TCR was sampled from a human donor with Susac syndrome. The material sequenced was CD4+ T cells from PBMCs. The sequence is built from TRBV20-1 and TRBJ1-2; the D gene is not confidently resolved. The CDR3 protein: CSASGTNYGYTF. The DNA sequence is as follows: TGCAGTGCTAGTGGGACTAACTATGGCTACACCTTC.